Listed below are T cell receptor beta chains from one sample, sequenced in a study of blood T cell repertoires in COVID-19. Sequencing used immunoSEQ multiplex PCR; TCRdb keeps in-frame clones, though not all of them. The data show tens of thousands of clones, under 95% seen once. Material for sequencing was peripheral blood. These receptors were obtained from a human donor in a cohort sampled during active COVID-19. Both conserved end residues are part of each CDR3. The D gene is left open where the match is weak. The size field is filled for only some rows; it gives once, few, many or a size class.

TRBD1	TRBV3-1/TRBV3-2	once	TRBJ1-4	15	CASSPNRGNNEKLFF	TGTGCCAGCAGTCCGAACAGGGGGAATAATGAAAAACTGTTTTTT
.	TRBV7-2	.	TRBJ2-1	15	CASSFRGESAGEQFF	TGTGCCAGCAGCTTTAGGGGCGAATCGGCAGGTGAGCAGTTCTTC
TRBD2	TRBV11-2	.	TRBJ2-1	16	CASSQLAGVSTNEQFF	TGTGCCAGCAGCCAACTAGCGGGAGTTAGCACGAATGAGCAGTTCTTC
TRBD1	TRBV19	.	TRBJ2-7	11	CATRQGGEQYF	TGTGCCACCCGACAGGGTGGAGAGCAGTACTTC
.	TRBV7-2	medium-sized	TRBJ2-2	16	CASSSTSSPPTGELFF	TGTGCCAGCAGCTCCACCAGTTCCCCCCCCACCGGGGAGCTGTTTTTT
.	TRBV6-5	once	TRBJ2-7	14	CASSYFGQTYEQYF	TGTGCCAGCAGTTACTTTGGCCAGACCTACGAGCAGTACTTC
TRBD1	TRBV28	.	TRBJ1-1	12	CASSSGTGGTFF	TGTGCCAGCAGTTCCGGGACAGGCGGGACTTTCTTT
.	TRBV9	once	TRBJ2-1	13	CASSVVLVSEQFF	TGTGCCAGCAGCGTAGTTCTAGTAAGCGAGCAGTTCTTC
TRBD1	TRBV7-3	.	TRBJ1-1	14	CASSETGGDTEAFF	TGTGCCAGCAGCGAGACAGGGGGGGACACTGAAGCTTTCTTT
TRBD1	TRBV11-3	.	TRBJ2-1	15	CASSNQGQGGNEQFF	TGTGCCAGCAGCAACCAGGGACAGGGAGGCAATGAGCAGTTCTTC
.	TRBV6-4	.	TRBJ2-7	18	CAPRRKGGTDHLSYEQYF	TGTGCCCCTCGTCGTAAGGGGGGGACGGACCATCTCTCCTACGAGCAGTACTTC
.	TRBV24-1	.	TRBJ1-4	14	CATSDAGGDEKLFF	TGTGCCACCAGTGATGCTGGGGGGGACGAAAAACTGTTTTTT
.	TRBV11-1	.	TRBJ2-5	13	CASSTDRQETQYF	TGTGCCAGCAGCACCGACAGGCAAGAGACCCAGTACTTC
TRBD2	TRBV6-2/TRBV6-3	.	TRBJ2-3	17	CASSYGLGLAGADTQYF	TGTGCCAGCAGTTATGGCTTAGGACTAGCGGGAGCAGATACGCAGTATTTT
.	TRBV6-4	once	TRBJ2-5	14	CASSDLRGRETQYF	TGTGCCAGCAGTGACCTCAGGGGTCGAGAGACCCAGTACTTC
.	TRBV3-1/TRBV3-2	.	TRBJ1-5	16	CASSPQGLGHSQPQHF	TGTGCCAGCAGCCCCCAGGGGCTGGGGCACAGTCAGCCCCAGCATTTT
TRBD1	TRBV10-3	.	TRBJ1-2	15	CAIGTGANPDYGYTF	TGTGCCATCGGGACAGGGGCTAACCCGGACTATGGCTACACCTTC
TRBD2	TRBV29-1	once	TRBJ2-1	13	CSVHRTSLGEQFF	TGCAGCGTGCACCGGACTAGCCTGGGGGAGCAGTTCTTC
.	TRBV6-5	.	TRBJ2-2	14	CASSLQGATGELFF	TGTGCCAGCAGTCTACAGGGTGCCACCGGGGAGCTGTTTTTT
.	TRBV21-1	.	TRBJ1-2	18	CASSPPPGQGTGRYGYTF	TGTGCCAGCAGCCCCCCCCCGGGACAGGGGACAGGAAGGTATGGCTACACCTTC
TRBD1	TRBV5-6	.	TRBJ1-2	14	CASSFWTGGDSYTF	TGTGCCAGCAGCTTTTGGACAGGGGGCGATAGCTACACCTTC
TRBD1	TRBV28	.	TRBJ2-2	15	CASSPRTGFDGELFF	TGTGCCAGCAGTCCGCGGACAGGGTTCGACGGGGAGCTGTTTTTT
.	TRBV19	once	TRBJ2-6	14	CASSPPPGANVLTF	TGTGCCAGTAGTCCCCCCCCAGGGGCCAACGTCCTGACTTTC
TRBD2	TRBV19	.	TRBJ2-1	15	CASSPLAGSYNEQFF	TGTGCCAGTAGTCCACTAGCGGGTTCCTACAATGAGCAGTTCTTC
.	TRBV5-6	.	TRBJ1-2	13	CASSSQGDYGYTF	TGTGCCAGCAGCTCTCAGGGTGACTATGGCTACACCTTC
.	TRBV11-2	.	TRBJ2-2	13	CASSLAVTGELFF	TGTGCCAGCAGCTTAGCGGTTACCGGGGAGCTGTTTTTT
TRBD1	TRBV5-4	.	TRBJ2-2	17	CASSLGGTGRNTGELFF	TGTGCCAGCAGCTTGGGGGGGACAGGGAGGAACACCGGGGAGCTGTTTTTT
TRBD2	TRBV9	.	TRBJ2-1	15	CASSLGLAGNNEQFF	TGTGCCAGCAGCTTGGGACTAGCGGGAAACAATGAGCAGTTCTTC
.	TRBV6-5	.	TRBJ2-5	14	CASRFPGRWEAQYF	TGTGCCAGCAGGTTCCCGGGACGGTGGGAGGCCCAGTACTTC
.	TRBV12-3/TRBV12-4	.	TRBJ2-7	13	CASGRLETYEQYF	TGTGCCAGCGGCCGACTAGAGACCTACGAGCAGTACTTC
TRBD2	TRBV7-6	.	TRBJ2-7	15	CASSLEASGSTEQYF	TGTGCCAGCAGCTTAGAAGCTAGCGGGAGTACCGAGCAGTACTTC
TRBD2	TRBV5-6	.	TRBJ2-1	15	CASRLAGGLYNEQFF	TGTGCCAGCAGACTAGCGGGAGGCCTCTACAATGAGCAGTTCTTC
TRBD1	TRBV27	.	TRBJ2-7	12	CASSRTGGEQYF	TGTGCCAGCAGTAGGACAGGGGGCGAGCAGTACTTC
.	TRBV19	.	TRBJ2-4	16	CASSIQAGVDKNIQYF	TGTGCCAGTAGTATTCAGGCAGGGGTGGACAAAAACATTCAGTACTTC
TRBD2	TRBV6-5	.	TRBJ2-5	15	CASSYGPTGGETQYF	TGTGCCAGCAGTTACGGCCCTACGGGAGGGGAGACCCAGTACTTC
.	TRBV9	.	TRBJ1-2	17	CASSVGPSDREEYGYTF	TGTGCCAGCAGCGTTGGACCTAGTGACAGAGAAGAGTATGGCTACACCTTC